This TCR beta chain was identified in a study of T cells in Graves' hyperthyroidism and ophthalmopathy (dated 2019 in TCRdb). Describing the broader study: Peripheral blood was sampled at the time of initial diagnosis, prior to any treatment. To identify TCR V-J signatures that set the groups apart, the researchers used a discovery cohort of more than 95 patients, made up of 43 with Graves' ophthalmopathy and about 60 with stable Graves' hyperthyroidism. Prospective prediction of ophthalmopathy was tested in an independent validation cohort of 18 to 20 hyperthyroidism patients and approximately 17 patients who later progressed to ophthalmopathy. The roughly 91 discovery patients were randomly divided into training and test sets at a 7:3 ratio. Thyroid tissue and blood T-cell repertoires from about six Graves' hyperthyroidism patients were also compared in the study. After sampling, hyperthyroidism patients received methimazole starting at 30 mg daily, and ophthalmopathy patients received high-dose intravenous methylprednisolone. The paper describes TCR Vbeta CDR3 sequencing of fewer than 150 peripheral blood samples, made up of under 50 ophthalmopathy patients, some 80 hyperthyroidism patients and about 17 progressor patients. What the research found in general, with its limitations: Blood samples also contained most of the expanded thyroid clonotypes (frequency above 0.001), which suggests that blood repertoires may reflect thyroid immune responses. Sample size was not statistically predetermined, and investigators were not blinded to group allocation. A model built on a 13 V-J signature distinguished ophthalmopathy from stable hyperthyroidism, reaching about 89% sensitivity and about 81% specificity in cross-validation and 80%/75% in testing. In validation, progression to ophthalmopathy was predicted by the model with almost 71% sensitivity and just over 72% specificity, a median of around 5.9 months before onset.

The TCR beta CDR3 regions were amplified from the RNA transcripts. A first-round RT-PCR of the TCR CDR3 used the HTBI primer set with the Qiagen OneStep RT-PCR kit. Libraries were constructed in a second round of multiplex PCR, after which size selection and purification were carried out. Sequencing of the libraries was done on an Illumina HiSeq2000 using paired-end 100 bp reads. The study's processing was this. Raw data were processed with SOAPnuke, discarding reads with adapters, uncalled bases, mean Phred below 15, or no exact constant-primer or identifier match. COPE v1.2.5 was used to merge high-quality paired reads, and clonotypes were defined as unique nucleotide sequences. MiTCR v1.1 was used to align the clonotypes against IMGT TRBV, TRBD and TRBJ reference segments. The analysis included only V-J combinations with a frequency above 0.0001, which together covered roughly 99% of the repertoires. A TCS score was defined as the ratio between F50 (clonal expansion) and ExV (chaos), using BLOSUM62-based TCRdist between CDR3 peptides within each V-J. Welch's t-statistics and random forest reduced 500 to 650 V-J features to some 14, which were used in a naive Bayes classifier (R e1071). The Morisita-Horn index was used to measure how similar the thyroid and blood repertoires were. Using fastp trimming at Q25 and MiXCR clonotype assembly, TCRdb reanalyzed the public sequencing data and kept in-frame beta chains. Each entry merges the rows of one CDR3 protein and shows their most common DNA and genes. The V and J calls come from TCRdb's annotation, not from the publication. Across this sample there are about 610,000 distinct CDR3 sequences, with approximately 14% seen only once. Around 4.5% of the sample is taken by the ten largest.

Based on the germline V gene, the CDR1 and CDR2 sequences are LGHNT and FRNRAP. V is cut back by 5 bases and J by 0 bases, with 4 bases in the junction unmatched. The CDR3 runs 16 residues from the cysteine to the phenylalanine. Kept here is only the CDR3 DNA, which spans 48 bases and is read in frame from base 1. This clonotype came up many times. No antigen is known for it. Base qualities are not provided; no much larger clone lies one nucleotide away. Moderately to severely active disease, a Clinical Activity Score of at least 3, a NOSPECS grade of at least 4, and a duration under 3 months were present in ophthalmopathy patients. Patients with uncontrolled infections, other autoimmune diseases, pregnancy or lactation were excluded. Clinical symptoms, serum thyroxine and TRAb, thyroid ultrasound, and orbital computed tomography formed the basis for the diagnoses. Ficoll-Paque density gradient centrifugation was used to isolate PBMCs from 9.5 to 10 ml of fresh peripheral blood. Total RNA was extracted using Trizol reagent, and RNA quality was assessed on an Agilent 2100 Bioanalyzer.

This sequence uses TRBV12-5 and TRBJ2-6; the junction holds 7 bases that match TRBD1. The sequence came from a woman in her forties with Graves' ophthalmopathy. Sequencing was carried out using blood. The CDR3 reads CASGPWDSSGANVLTF. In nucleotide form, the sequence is TGTGCTAGTGGTCCTTGGGACAGCTCTGGGGCCAACGTCCTGACTTTC.